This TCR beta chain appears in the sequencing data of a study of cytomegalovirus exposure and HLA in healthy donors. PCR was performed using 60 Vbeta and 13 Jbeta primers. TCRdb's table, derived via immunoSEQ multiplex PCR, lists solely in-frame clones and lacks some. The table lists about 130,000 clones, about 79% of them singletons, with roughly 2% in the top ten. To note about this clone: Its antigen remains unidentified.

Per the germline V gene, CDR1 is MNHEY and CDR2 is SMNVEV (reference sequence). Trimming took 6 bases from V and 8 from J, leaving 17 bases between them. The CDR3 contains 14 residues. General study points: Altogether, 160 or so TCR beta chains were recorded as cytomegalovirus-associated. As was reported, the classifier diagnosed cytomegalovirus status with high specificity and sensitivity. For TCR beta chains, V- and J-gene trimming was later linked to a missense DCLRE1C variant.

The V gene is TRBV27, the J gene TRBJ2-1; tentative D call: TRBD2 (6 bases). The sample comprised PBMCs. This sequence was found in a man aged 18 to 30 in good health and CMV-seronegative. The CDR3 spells CASSRDGRGDEQFF. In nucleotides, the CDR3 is TGTGCCAGCAGCCGGGACGGGAGAGGGGATGAGCAGTTCTTC.